The rows below give T cell receptor beta chains drawn from one sample of a study of blood T cells in healthy people across ages. TCRdb reprocessed the 5' RACE reads with MiXCR, giving one entry per CDR3 protein. In the table there are about a million distinct CDR3 sequences, 51% of which are singletons. The sample consisted of blood. These receptors originate from a woman aged 60-75 years in good health. The CDR3 runs from the conserved cysteine through the conserved F or W. Each record gives: clone size, J gene, D gene, V gene, CDR3 DNA, CDR3 protein. The D gene is left open where the match is weak. Expanded clones are given a class, and other clones once, few, many or no size at all.

abundance: few
j_gene: TRBJ2-3
d_gene: TRBD2
v_gene: TRBV27
CDR3nt: TGTGCCAGCAGACGGGACTACCGCACAGATACGCAGTATTTT
CDR3aa: CASRRDYRTDTQYF

abundance: .
j_gene: TRBJ2-7
d_gene: TRBD2
v_gene: TRBV18
CDR3nt: TGTGCCAGCTCACCAGGAGGGGCGGGAGGCTACGAGCAGTACTTC
CDR3aa: CASSPGGAGGYEQYF

abundance: once
j_gene: TRBJ2-1
d_gene: TRBD2
v_gene: TRBV12-3/TRBV12-4
CDR3nt: TGTGCCAGCAGTTCCATACCGGGACTAGCGGGAGTTGCCCCAAGGGGGAATGAGCAGTTCTTC
CDR3aa: CASSSIPGLAGVAPRGNEQFF

abundance: few
j_gene: TRBJ2-7
d_gene: .
v_gene: TRBV6-5
CDR3nt: TGTGCCAGCAGTTATACGGTCTCCTACGAGCAGTACTTC
CDR3aa: CASSYTVSYEQYF

abundance: .
j_gene: TRBJ2-7
d_gene: .
v_gene: TRBV12-3/TRBV12-4
CDR3nt: TGTGCCAGCAGTCCCCGGCGGTGGACACTGCTCGAGCAGTACTTC
CDR3aa: CASSPRRWTLLEQYF

abundance: .
j_gene: TRBJ2-7
d_gene: .
v_gene: TRBV2
CDR3nt: TGTGCCAGCAGGGTATACCTCGGGGAGCAGTACTTC
CDR3aa: CASRVYLGEQYF

abundance: .
j_gene: TRBJ2-1
d_gene: TRBD1
v_gene: TRBV6-2/TRBV6-3
CDR3nt: TGTGCCAGCACTCTCCGACAGGGGGCTCGCGGGAGGACCTCCTACAATGAGCAGTTCTTC
CDR3aa: CASTLRQGARGRTSYNEQFF

abundance: .
j_gene: TRBJ2-7
d_gene: .
v_gene: TRBV21-1
CDR3nt: TGTGCCAGCAGCAAAGCCCCGGGACAGTGGCCCTACGAGCAGTACTTC
CDR3aa: CASSKAPGQWPYEQYF

abundance: few
j_gene: TRBJ1-4
d_gene: TRBD1
v_gene: TRBV7-9
CDR3nt: TGTGCCAGCAGCTTAGGGGACAGGTCCCATCTGTTTTTT
CDR3aa: CASSLGDRSHLFF

abundance: .
j_gene: TRBJ2-7
d_gene: .
v_gene: TRBV6-2/TRBV6-3
CDR3nt: TGTGCCAGCAGCACCGGGGCCTCCGAGCAGTACTTC
CDR3aa: CASSTGASEQYF

abundance: .
j_gene: TRBJ2-3
d_gene: TRBD2
v_gene: TRBV20-1
CDR3nt: TGCAGTGCTATGCGGCCGGTAGCGGGAGGGGTAGATACGCAGTATTTT
CDR3aa: CSAMRPVAGGVDTQYF

abundance: .
j_gene: TRBJ1-2
d_gene: .
v_gene: TRBV7-9
CDR3nt: TGTGCCAGCAGCTTACTTGGGATTTCAGGGGACTATGGCTACACCTTC
CDR3aa: CASSLLGISGDYGYTF

abundance: .
j_gene: TRBJ1-1
d_gene: .
v_gene: TRBV5-1
CDR3nt: TGCGCCAGCAGCTTGGTTCGGGGTATGAACACTGAAGCTTTCTTT
CDR3aa: CASSLVRGMNTEAFF

abundance: few
j_gene: TRBJ2-3
d_gene: .
v_gene: TRBV3-1
CDR3nt: TGTGCCAGCAGCCCTTCAGCTGGGACGCAGTATTTT
CDR3aa: CASSPSAGTQYF

abundance: .
j_gene: TRBJ1-6
d_gene: .
v_gene: TRBV5-1
CDR3nt: TGCGCCAGCAGCTGGAGGGGAGGGGAGGATTCACCCCTCCACTTT
CDR3aa: CASSWRGGEDSPLHF

abundance: .
j_gene: TRBJ2-3
d_gene: TRBD2
v_gene: TRBV25-1
CDR3nt: TGTGCCAGCAGTGAACCCGGGACTAGCGACACAGATACGCAGTATTTT
CDR3aa: CASSEPGTSDTDTQYF

abundance: .
j_gene: TRBJ2-3
d_gene: TRBD2
v_gene: TRBV28
CDR3nt: TGTGCCAGCAGTCACGGGACTATTAACATCGGTGATACGCAGTATTTT
CDR3aa: CASSHGTINIGDTQYF

abundance: .
j_gene: TRBJ2-1
d_gene: TRBD1
v_gene: TRBV28
CDR3nt: TGTGCCAGCAGGATTACAGGGGGTATCGATGAGCAGTTCTTC
CDR3aa: CASRITGGIDEQFF

abundance: .
j_gene: TRBJ2-7
d_gene: .
v_gene: TRBV12-3/TRBV12-4
CDR3nt: TGTGCCAGCAGCTTGAGGCGGAGCTCCTACAATGAGCAGTACTTC
CDR3aa: CASSLRRSSYNEQYF

abundance: few
j_gene: TRBJ2-3
d_gene: TRBD2
v_gene: TRBV13
CDR3nt: TGTGCCAGCAGCTTAAGCGGGAGGGCCACAGATACGCAGTATTTT
CDR3aa: CASSLSGRATDTQYF

abundance: .
j_gene: TRBJ2-2
d_gene: TRBD2
v_gene: TRBV6-2/TRBV6-3
CDR3nt: TGTGCCAGCAGTTACTCGGAGGTAGCGGGAGACACCGGGGAGCTGTTTTTT
CDR3aa: CASSYSEVAGDTGELFF

abundance: few
j_gene: TRBJ2-1
d_gene: TRBD2
v_gene: TRBV4-1
CDR3nt: TGCGCCAGCAGCCAGATGGAAACTCTAGCGGGGAGATACAATGAGCAGTTCTTC
CDR3aa: CASSQMETLAGRYNEQFF

abundance: few
j_gene: TRBJ2-5
d_gene: .
v_gene: TRBV3-1
CDR3nt: TGTGCCAGCAGCCCGGGACGGAACCAAGAGACCCAGTACTTC
CDR3aa: CASSPGRNQETQYF

abundance: .
j_gene: TRBJ2-1
d_gene: TRBD1
v_gene: TRBV12-3/TRBV12-4
CDR3nt: TGTGCCAGCTCCGCGGGACAGGGAAGAAACAATGAGCAGTTCTTC
CDR3aa: CASSAGQGRNNEQFF

abundance: .
j_gene: TRBJ2-7
d_gene: .
v_gene: TRBV29-1
CDR3nt: TGCAGCGTTGATGCACAGGAAACCTACGAGCAGTACTTC
CDR3aa: CSVDAQETYEQYF

abundance: .
j_gene: TRBJ1-6
d_gene: .
v_gene: TRBV12-3/TRBV12-4
CDR3nt: TGTGCCAGCAGTTCAGGGGAGAGTAGTTCACCCCTCCACTTT
CDR3aa: CASSSGESSSPLHF

abundance: .
j_gene: TRBJ2-3
d_gene: .
v_gene: TRBV27
CDR3nt: TGTGCCAGCAGTTTATATTATGCGGGAATGACAGATACGCAGTATTTT
CDR3aa: CASSLYYAGMTDTQYF

abundance: .
j_gene: TRBJ2-5
d_gene: TRBD2
v_gene: TRBV5-1
CDR3nt: TGCGCCAGCAGCTTGGGACCGACTGGCGGGAGGGTTTCGGAGACCCAGTACTTC
CDR3aa: CASSLGPTGGRVSETQYF

abundance: once
j_gene: TRBJ2-1
d_gene: .
v_gene: TRBV11-2
CDR3nt: TGTGCCAGCAGCTTAGATCGGGGCGTCGAGCAGTTCTTC
CDR3aa: CASSLDRGVEQFF

abundance: few
j_gene: TRBJ2-7
d_gene: .
v_gene: TRBV18
CDR3nt: TGTGCCAGCTCACTCTTATTGGCCTACGAGCAGTACTTC
CDR3aa: CASSLLLAYEQYF

abundance: .
j_gene: TRBJ2-2
d_gene: TRBD2
v_gene: TRBV20-1
CDR3nt: TGCAGTGCTAGAGATGGACTAGCGGACCCCACCGGGGAGCTGTTTTTT
CDR3aa: CSARDGLADPTGELFF

abundance: few
j_gene: TRBJ2-3
d_gene: .
v_gene: TRBV10-3
CDR3nt: TGTGCCATCAGTGAGTCGGTTCAGTACACAGATACGCAGTATTTT
CDR3aa: CAISESVQYTDTQYF

abundance: once
j_gene: TRBJ2-1
d_gene: TRBD1
v_gene: TRBV12-3/TRBV12-4
CDR3nt: TGTGCCAGCAGTTTACAACAGGGGGCTGATGAGCAGTTCTTC
CDR3aa: CASSLQQGADEQFF

abundance: .
j_gene: TRBJ2-1
d_gene: TRBD1
v_gene: TRBV12-3/TRBV12-4
CDR3nt: TGTGCCAGCAGTTTGAGGACAGGGAAGGATGAGCAGTTCTTC
CDR3aa: CASSLRTGKDEQFF

abundance: few
j_gene: TRBJ2-7
d_gene: TRBD2
v_gene: TRBV6-5
CDR3nt: TGTGCCAGCAGGCCTCTAACGGGAGGGCCCCACGAGCAGTACTTC
CDR3aa: CASRPLTGGPHEQYF

abundance: .
j_gene: TRBJ1-2
d_gene: TRBD1
v_gene: TRBV20-1
CDR3nt: TGCAGTGCTAGCCCCCCGGGACAGGGGGCTCGCGGCTACACCTTC
CDR3aa: CSASPPGQGARGYTF

abundance: .
j_gene: TRBJ2-7
d_gene: TRBD2
v_gene: TRBV4-1
CDR3nt: TGCGCCAGCAGCCGGGGACTATTCTCCTGCGAGCAGTACTTC
CDR3aa: CASSRGLFSCEQYF

abundance: many
j_gene: TRBJ2-1
d_gene: TRBD2
v_gene: TRBV20-1
CDR3nt: TGCAGTGCTAGTCCAAGCGGGAGTATCTATGAGCAGTTCTTC
CDR3aa: CSASPSGSIYEQFF

abundance: .
j_gene: TRBJ1-6
d_gene: TRBD1
v_gene: TRBV12-3/TRBV12-4
CDR3nt: TGTGCCAGCAGGGGACAGCTATATTCACCCCTCCACTTT
CDR3aa: CASRGQLYSPLHF

abundance: few
j_gene: TRBJ2-7
d_gene: .
v_gene: TRBV6-2/TRBV6-3
CDR3nt: TGTGCCGGGGGATACCCCGGGGTCTACGAGCAGTACTTC
CDR3aa: CAGGYPGVYEQYF

abundance: few
j_gene: TRBJ2-7
d_gene: .
v_gene: TRBV5-6
CDR3nt: TGTGCCAGCAGCTGGGGGGCTGGGGGACCCTACGAGCAGTACTTC
CDR3aa: CASSWGAGGPYEQYF

abundance: few
j_gene: TRBJ2-3
d_gene: .
v_gene: TRBV6-5
CDR3nt: TGTGCCAGCAGTGATGGGAATACGCAGTATTTT
CDR3aa: CASSDGNTQYF

abundance: .
j_gene: TRBJ2-2
d_gene: .
v_gene: TRBV7-9
CDR3nt: TGTGCCAGCAGCCAAATAAGCAACAGGGATACCGGGGAGCTGTTTTTT
CDR3aa: CASSQISNRDTGELFF

abundance: .
j_gene: TRBJ2-3
d_gene: .
v_gene: TRBV15
CDR3nt: TGTGCCACCAGTCGACTAGTTGACACAGATACGCAGTATTTT
CDR3aa: CATSRLVDTDTQYF

abundance: .
j_gene: TRBJ2-1
d_gene: TRBD2
v_gene: TRBV20-1
CDR3nt: TGCAGTGCTAGCAGATCTTCTGGCGGGAGGGCCTGGGGTGAGCAGTTCTTC
CDR3aa: CSASRSSGGRAWGEQFF

abundance: few
j_gene: TRBJ2-7
d_gene: .
v_gene: TRBV9
CDR3nt: TGTGCCAGCAGCGCAGAGTTTTACGAGCAGTACTTC
CDR3aa: CASSAEFYEQYF

abundance: .
j_gene: TRBJ1-2
d_gene: .
v_gene: TRBV28
CDR3nt: TGTGCCAGCACCCAAGGACAGTTTCGTAACTATGGCTACACCTTC
CDR3aa: CASTQGQFRNYGYTF

abundance: .
j_gene: TRBJ2-7
d_gene: TRBD1
v_gene: TRBV10-3
CDR3nt: TGTGCCATCAGCGACAGGGTTAATGAGCAGTACTTC
CDR3aa: CAISDRVNEQYF

abundance: many
j_gene: TRBJ2-3
d_gene: .
v_gene: TRBV28
CDR3nt: TGTGCCAGCACGGGGACAGATACGCAGTATTTT
CDR3aa: CASTGTDTQYF

abundance: .
j_gene: TRBJ2-5
d_gene: TRBD2
v_gene: TRBV5-1
CDR3nt: TGCGCCAGCAGCCAGGGGACTAGCGGGCCCCAAGAGACCCAGTACTTC
CDR3aa: CASSQGTSGPQETQYF

abundance: .
j_gene: TRBJ2-7
d_gene: .
v_gene: TRBV6-1
CDR3nt: TGTGCCAGCAGTGAAGGGACGGCCAGGGCCCACGAGCAGTACTTC
CDR3aa: CASSEGTARAHEQYF

abundance: few
j_gene: TRBJ2-5
d_gene: .
v_gene: TRBV15
CDR3nt: TGTGCCACCACCGTCAGCCGACAAGAGACCCAGTACTTC
CDR3aa: CATTVSRQETQYF

abundance: few
j_gene: TRBJ2-5
d_gene: .
v_gene: TRBV29-1
CDR3nt: TGCAGCGGACTTCGGCGCCAGTACTTC
CDR3aa: CSGLRRQYF

abundance: .
j_gene: TRBJ1-5
d_gene: TRBD1
v_gene: TRBV20-1
CDR3nt: TGCAGTGCTAGAGATCCCAGGGGGAATCAGCCCCAGCATTTT
CDR3aa: CSARDPRGNQPQHF